This T cell receptor (beta chain) was sequenced during a study of CD8 T cells in ankylosing spondylitis. Study-level points and caveats: Significantly higher representation of disease-linked clones was reported for matched ankylosing spondylitis synovial fluid. Both synovial fluid and blood in reactive arthritis had previously been reported to carry some motif variants. Made up of roughly 8 highly homologous variants, a TCR beta motif appeared characteristic of ankylosing spondylitis blood.

In making TCR beta libraries, quantitative 5'-RACE with molecular barcodes was used. One entry per CDR3 protein, called by TCRdb with MiXCR from the 5' RACE reads. The sample yields 100,000 to 150,000 distinct CDR3 sequences, about a sixth seen once. Concerning this clonotype itself: Antigen: not known.

Germline lookup yields CDR1 ENHRY and CDR2 SYGVKD. The CDR3 has 17 residues. Trimming took 2 bases from V and 1 from J, leaving 18 bases between them. The sequencing sample was made of blood, either unsorted or a sorted T cell fraction (not recorded which). The clonotype was recovered from a male donor with ankylosing spondylitis. The chain recombines TRBV10-3 with TRBJ2-7; the D gene is possibly TRBD2 (6 bases). CDR3 protein: CAISEPGGTSLSYEQYF. The CDR3 region has the DNA TGTGCCATCAGTGAGCCCGGCGGAACTAGCTTATCCTACGAGCAGTACTTC.